Below are 21 T cell receptor beta chains sequenced from a single sample in a study of type 1 regulatory T cells (dated by TCRdb to about 2021). Reads for this sample came from an Illumina MiSeq. The public reads were reprocessed in TCRdb via fastp at Q25 and MiXCR, keeping in-frame beta chains. Duplicate CDR3 protein sequences are folded into a single record with the most common DNA and genes. Here the sample has some 100,000 distinct CDR3 sequences; around a third occur a single time. Less than 2.5% of the sample belongs to the ten largest clones. Sequenced input: CD4+ T cells, either the whole sample or a sorted fraction (not recorded which). The source of these receptors is a human donor in good health.

This clonotype showed up just a few times. The V gene is TRBV15, the J gene TRBJ2-5; TRBD2 matches 12 bases. V was clipped by 4 bases and J by 5 bases; unmatched bases: 5. The CDR3 length is 15 residues. Per the germline V gene, CDR1 is LNHNV and CDR2 is YYDKDF (reference sequence). The CDR3 spells CATSKTSGSGETQYF. CDR3 nucleotide sequence: TGTGCCACCAGCAAGACTAGCGGGAGCGGCGAGACCCAGTACTTC.

The CDR3 loop reads CSAPSPIAKNIQYF. For the CDR3, the DNA is TGCAGTGCCCCCTCCCCAATAGCCAAAAACATTCAGTACTTC. The gene calls are TRBV20-1 and TRBJ2-4; D call uncertain. V lost 6 bases, J lost 0 bases, and 12 bases lay in between. CDR1 is DFQATT, CDR2 SNEGSKA, per germline (reference sequence). This CDR3 region has 14 residues.

This clonotype was seen a handful of times. V usage is TRBV5-5 and J usage is TRBJ2-2, with D perhaps TRBD1 (5 bases). V lost 0 bases, J lost 0 bases, and 6 bases lay in between. This CDR3 is 15 amino acids long. Germline loops: CDR1 SGHKS, CDR2 YYEKEE (reference sequence). CDR3 DNA sequence: TGTGCCAGCAGCTTGGACAGGTCGAACACCGGGGAGCTGTTTTTT. Its translation: CASSLDRSNTGELFF.

V is TRBV6-6 and J is TRBJ1-2; D may be TRBD1 (5 bases). The germline V gene has CDR1 MNHNY and CDR2 SVGAGI (reference sequence). The V gene lost 7 bases and the J gene lost 7 bases, with 28 bases spanning the gap. This CDR3 is built from 17 residues. DNA for the CDR3: TGTGCCAGCACTAGTCCAGGGTCTAGGAAGGGCGACGGTGGCTACACCTTC. The encoded protein is CASTSPGSRKGDGGYTF.

The chain has TRBV9 and TRBJ2-1; D is undetermined. The germline gives CDR1 SGDLS, CDR2 YYNGEE. There are 12 residues in the CDR3. The V end lost 1 base, the J end lost 12 bases, and 11 bases lay between the germline ends. The CDR3 bases are TGTGCCAGCAGCGTAAGGGCAGACATGCAGTTCTTC. It translates to CASSVRADMQFF. The full variable domain, its missing parts supplied by reference TRBV9 and TRBJ2-1, is DSGVTQTPKHLITATGQRVTLRCSPRSGDLSVYWYQQSLDQGLQFLIQYYNGEERAKGNILERFSAQQFPDLHSELNLSSLELGDSALYFCASSVRADMQFFGPGTRLTVL.

The J gene is TRBJ2-7, the V gene TRBV3-1; tentative D call: TRBD2 (5 bases). Trimming took 1 base from V and 6 from J, leaving 16 bases between them. The CDR3 contains 15 residues. Germline V lookup: CDR1 LGHDT, CDR2 YNNKEL (reference sequence). As DNA, the CDR3 is TGTGCCAGCAGCCAAGTATGGACTGCCTCGGGCGAGCAGTACTTC. It encodes CASSQVWTASGEQYF.

This clonotype was recorded many times. The gene calls are TRBV11-2 and TRBJ2-4; either TRBD1 or TRBD2 may supply D (6 bases each). Germline CDR1 reads SGHAT; CDR2 reads FQNNGV. V lost 5 bases to trimming and J lost 0 bases, with 17 bases between them. The CDR3 runs 17 residues. The CDR3, as DNA: TGTGCCAGCAGCGGAATGAGGGGGGTACTAGCCAAAAACATTCAGTACTTC. Translation gives CASSGMRGVLAKNIQYF.

The chain couples TRBV12-3 or TRBV12-4 to TRBJ2-5, with 8 nucleotides matching TRBD2. After removal of 0 bases from V and 3 bases from J, the junction contained 27 bases not matched to a gene. This CDR3 has 23 residues. Written as DNA, the CDR3 is TGTGCCAGCAGTTTAGCCCTCCGCCTCTCCGGGTCCATCCAGCGGGAGAAGGAAGAGACCCAGTACTTC. This codes for CASSLALRLSGSIQREKEETQYF.

The CDR3 protein is CASSRTGTYEQYF. The CDR3 DNA follows: TGTGCCAGTAGCCGAACAGGAACCTACGAGCAGTACTTC. This chain connects TRBV19 to TRBJ2-7; D might be TRBD1 (5 bases). The germline V gene encodes CDR1 LNHDA and CDR2 SQIVND (reference sequence). The CDR3 contains 13 residues. Trimming cost V 6 bases and J 2 bases, with 11 bases left between them.

The rearrangement links TRBV12-3 or TRBV12-4 to TRBJ1-2; 7 bases agree with TRBD1. The CDR3 is 18 residues long. V shed 2 bases and J 0 bases; nucleotides not matched to a gene: 12. CDR3 in amino acids: CASSLTLGGSKANYGYTF. The CDR3 DNA sequence: TGTGCCAGCAGTTTAACTCTAGGGGGCTCTAAAGCTAACTATGGCTACACCTTC.

This rearrangement joins TRBV29-1 to TRBJ2-7, with 10 bases that match TRBD2. The ends lost 7 bases at V and 7 bases at J; junction bases unmatched: 10. Per the germline V gene, CDR1 is SQVTM and CDR2 is ANQGSEA. The CDR3 consists of 13 residues. CDR3: CSAVGTSVVEQYF. CDR3 DNA: TGCAGCGCTGTCGGGACTAGCGTTGTGGAGCAGTACTTC.

The V gene is TRBV12-3 or TRBV12-4, the J gene TRBJ2-5, with TRBD2 as a possible D gene (6 bases). CDR3 length equals 13 residues. V lost 6 bases and J lost 3, with 11 bases in between. The DNA of the CDR3 is TGTGCCAGCAGGCCGCCGGGGGAAGAGACCCAGTACTTC. Its translation is CASRPPGEETQYF.

The rearrangement joins TRBV5-1 to TRBJ2-5; 8 bases match TRBD2. Germline-derived CDR1 and CDR2 are SGHRS and YFSETQ. V dropped 3 bases and J dropped 3; count of bases not matched to a gene: 7. CDR3 size: 15 residues. The CDR3 here is CASSSLAGLEETQYF. The CDR3 DNA follows: TGCGCCAGCAGCTCGTTAGCGGGATTGGAAGAGACCCAGTACTTC.

This clonotype was found once. No conserved phenylalanine or tryptophan ends this CDR3, so it is likely a read error. J is TRBJ2-6 and V is TRBV4-1; 9 positions match TRBD1. V lost 0 bases to trimming and J lost 2 bases; unmatched junction nucleotides: 8. The CDR3 runs to 19 residues. Germline values: CDR1 MGHRA, CDR2 YSYEKL. The CDR3 region has the DNA TGCGCCAGCAGCCAAGATCTTGGACAGGGGTCGCCTGGGGCCAACGTCCTGACTCTC. Encoded protein: CASSQDLGQGSPGANVLTL.

This clonotype showed up just once. The chain has TRBV5-1 and TRBJ2-7, with D perhaps matching TRBD1 (5 bases). Trimming took 4 bases from V and 0 from J, leaving 17 bases between them. CDR3 size: 16 residues. Germline V gene data show CDR1 as SGHRS and CDR2 as YFSETQ. CDR3 amino acids: CASSLNRQTASYEQYF. DNA for the CDR3: TGCGCCAGCAGCCTAAATAGACAGACCGCCTCCTACGAGCAGTACTTC.

This chain joins TRBV6-1 and TRBJ2-1; 10 positions match TRBD2. The CDR3 contains 15 residues. Germline CDR1 MNHNS, CDR2 SASEGT. Trimming removed 2 bases from V and 9 bases from J; junction bases left unmatched: 7. The DNA of the CDR3 is TGTGCCAGCAGTGAAACGCCTAGCGGGAGAGGTGAGCAGTTCTTC. It is translated as CASSETPSGRGEQFF.

To note about this clonotype: One end of the junction fails to match germline, which may point to a read error. The chain recombines TRBV3-1 with TRBJ2-7; TRBD2 is a possible D gene (5 bases). The CDR3 runs to 15 residues. Germline V CDR1 and CDR2: LGHDT, YNNKEL (reference sequence). The CDR3 here is CASSREGQYSNEQYF. Here the CDR3 DNA reads TGTGCCAGCAGCCGAGAGGGCCAGTACTCCAACGAGCAGTACTTC.

The chain recombines TRBV12-3 or TRBV12-4 with TRBJ2-5; 8 bases line up with TRBD2. The ends lost 6 bases at V and 5 bases at J; junction bases unmatched: 8. The CDR3 covers 14 residues. The CDR3 region is CASSPPAGGETQYF. CDR3 nucleotide sequence: TGTGCCAGCAGCCCTCCGGCGGGGGGCGAGACCCAGTACTTC.

Ten or more counts support this clonotype. The rearrangement uses TRBV5-6 and TRBJ2-1, with 14 bases matching TRBD2. The V gene end was trimmed by 4 bases and the J gene end by 0 bases; junction bases not matched to a gene: 12. This CDR3 has 20 amino acids. Germline CDR1 reads SGHDT; CDR2 reads YYEEEE. DNA for the CDR3: TGTGCCAGCAGCCAAGGGACTAGCGGGAGCTATAGGAGCTCCTACAATGAGCAGTTCTTC. The encoded protein is CASSQGTSGSYRSSYNEQFF.

This chain connects TRBV5-1 to TRBJ2-2; D is undetermined. Germline lookup yields CDR1 SGHRS and CDR2 YFSETQ. Trimming stripped 4 bases from V and 4 bases from J, with 11 bases between. The CDR3 length is 14 residues. The CDR3: CASSGGWSTGELFF. CDR3 bases: TGCGCCAGCAGCGGCGGATGGAGCACCGGGGAGCTGTTTTTT.

The chain couples TRBV7-2 to TRBJ2-5, with 15 bases identical to TRBD2. Losses at the gene ends were 1 base for V and 7 bases for J; bases not matched to a gene: 7. The CDR3 extends over 17 amino acids. Germline CDR1 and CDR2: SGHTA and FQGNSA. The CDR3 protein is CASSLGMGLAGGGTQYF. The DNA of the CDR3 is TGTGCCAGCAGCTTAGGAATGGGACTAGCGGGAGGAGGGACCCAGTACTTC.